The source of this T cell receptor beta chain is a study of T cell responses to AZD1222 COVID-19 vaccine (dated by TCRdb to about 2021). At the level of the whole study: A total of under 250 trial participants underwent TCR sequencing, of whom under 220 had received two doses of AZD1222 and 26 had received two doses of the MenACWY control vaccine. Trial participants were enrolled into age subgroups of 18-55, 56-69 and 70-plus years, which contained approximately 150, 28 and 58 TCR-sequenced participants, respectively. Findings and caveats that apply to the study as a whole: Participants were mostly white British and included more females than males, and it was suggested by the authors that clonal diversity may have been underestimated. The 56-69-year group was small, and its depth increase did not reach significance, likely because of low power. Conclusions about previously exposed vaccinees are limited because only six or seven AZD1222 recipients were SARS-CoV-2 seropositive at baseline. A significant rise in spike-specific TCR breadth and depth was observed after two AZD1222 doses relative to day 0 and relative to MenACWY recipients. Because no day 14 peak-response samples were available, repertoires were characterized only after the peak T cell response. Epitopes outside the regions mutated in the B.1.351 and B.1.1.7 variants were reportedly recognized by nearly half of the unique spike-specific TCRs. The vaccine-associated CD4 TCRs covered the entire spike protein, and the dominant responses fell in regions 160-218 and 743-854.

The CDR3 regions of human TCRbeta chains were analyzed by immunosequencing. As for the original processing: TCRs in the repertoires were compared against a reference library of SARS-CoV-2-specific TCRs that had been generated with the MIRA antigen-specificity platform. Breadth meant the fraction of unique TCRs that were SARS-CoV-2-associated, whereas depth meant the fraction of total T cells that were SARS-CoV-2-associated. Using the MIRA data, each spike-specific TCR was assigned both to the spike region to which the TCR was reactive and to a CD4 or CD8 class. Log10-transformed breadth and depth values were compared by one-way ANOVA with Sidak's multiple comparisons tests. The table was pulled from immuneACCESS by TCRdb, which kept in-frame rearrangements only. Such tables lose some clones; where checked, under half of the loss comes from unresolved V genes, and the rest has no known cause. The V and J calls and clone size were taken over from that table, and D and trimming were inferred from the DNA. The sample profile shows roughly 99,000 clones; more than 85% of them were found once. The ten largest make up 8% to 9.5% of the sample.

Looking up the germline V gene yields CDR1 MNHEY and CDR2 SVGEGT. Spanning cysteine to phenylalanine, the CDR3 consists of 17 amino acids. Kept here is only the CDR3 DNA, which spans 51 bases and is read in frame from base 1. The junction shows trimming of 0 bases on V and 5 bases on J, and the gene matches do not reach 6 bases of it. Concerning this clone itself: Its antigen specificity is not known. Base qualities are not provided; no much larger clone lies one nucleotide away.

This specimen's time point label, per the study, means: about 28 days (+/-7) after the second vaccine dose. AZD1222 recipients with second doses at about 4 weeks or about 12 weeks were pooled, because spike-specific TCR depth and breadth did not differ between schedules. The vaccinee samples were drawn from two UK trials, COV001 and COV002, one of which was a single-blind randomized controlled phase 2/3 trial testing AZD1222 (ChAdOx1 nCoV-19) in healthy adults. For TCRbeta chain sequencing, PBMC samples were collected from trial participants at day 0 and at day 28 after the second dose. The sequences come from peripheral blood, collected 28 days after the second AZD1222 dose. This TCR derives from an adult who received the AZD1222 COVID-19 vaccine. Recombination linked TRBV6-2 or TRBV6-3 to TRBJ2-2, with 10 bases matching TRBD2. This receptor has the CDR3 CASSYSFGLAATGELFF. The DNA sequence reads TGTGCCAGCAGTTACTCGTTCGGACTAGCGGCAACCGGGGAGCTGTTTTTT.